This section outlines one T cell receptor (beta chain) sequence together with its context. What antigen it recognizes has not been identified. No qualities accompany the bases; no much larger clone lies one base away. The method behind the library was 5' RACE. Sequenced on an Illumina HiSeq 2500. A second PCR of about 6 to 11 cycles was run with a J-beta primer mix and a sample-barcoded 5' primer. A unique molecular identifier was introduced onto each TCR beta cDNA molecule by a template-switch 5' adaptor carrying 12 random nucleotides. Each sample yielded at least 2.5 million CDR3-containing paired-end reads. First-strand cDNA was synthesized from all RNA with the Mint cDNA synthesis kit, primed by a TRBC-specific oligonucleotide. After uracil-DNA glycosylase treatment, a first 18-cycle PCR used universal primers M1SS and BC2_uni_R on all cDNA. In the paper's pipeline: Each sample was normalized by randomly selecting 1 million high-quality reads, each carrying a distinct molecular identifier. Reads sharing molecular identifiers were discarded rather than binned into consensus sequences. CDR3 identification, clonotype clustering and error correction used MiTCR with a Q25 quality threshold and the strictest error-elimination algorithm. A nonparametric unseen species model using Euler transformation provided a lower-bound estimate of total TCR beta diversity. TCRdb reprocessed the public reads (quality trimming at Q25 with fastp, clone calling with MiXCR) and kept in-frame beta chains. Identical CDR3 protein sequences are pooled into one entry, listed with their most common genes and DNA. The V and J calls shown here were made by TCRdb, not taken from the authors' results. The sample table contains about 1.6 million distinct CDR3 sequences; only one count was recorded for roughly 30% of them. Roughly 10% of the sample lies in the top ten.

This record belongs to a study of blood T cells in healthy people across ages (dated by TCRdb to between 2015 and 2016). As for the study more broadly: In model experiments, roughly one uniquely barcoded TCR beta cDNA molecule per two T cells was captured by template switching. Using deep sequencing normalized with unique cDNA molecular identifiers, the study measured how TCR beta repertoire diversity changes with age. Donors were grouped into four age groups: young (average approximately 15 years), middle-aged (less than 40), aged (approximately 67) and long-lived (approximately 78). To avoid experimental bias, donors of different ages were spread randomly across the sequencing lanes. Two additional independent replicas of 1 million unique cDNA reads from the same blood draw were analyzed for two donors (one aged 18 to 29 and one aged 80 or older).

Results the study describes overall, beyond this receptor: Compared with the aged group, the long-lived group had more naive CD4+ T cells, fewer expanded clones and increased TCR diversity, a pattern suggesting age selection. The percentage of naive T cells measured by flow cytometry correlated strongly with observed TCR beta diversity. Because the CMV infection status of the donors was unknown, age-related changes in expanded clonotypes may potentially have been confounded. Total diversity estimates from one million sequenced T cells were considered lower bounds and underestimates. Bulk unsorted PBMC profiling prevented conclusive comparison of naive and antigen-experienced compartments. Observed TCR beta diversity per million T cells fell roughly linearly with age, and a significant reduction was already apparent by age around 40.

The donors were around 39 Caucasian individuals from Russia, aged 6 to 90 years, who were systemically healthy. Ten milliliters of peripheral blood were drawn from each donor into EDTA-treated Vacutainer tubes. Ficoll-Paque density-gradient centrifugation was used to isolate PBMCs, with at least 7 million obtained per sample. Trizol reagent was used to extract total RNA from the PBMCs, yielding at least 5 micrograms per sample. For every donor, flow cytometry on a PBMC aliquot measured the percentage of naive CD45RAhigh/CD27high T cells. V is clipped by 0 bases and J by 6 bases, and the sequence between their germline boundaries is 8 bases long. The CDR3, cysteine through phenylalanine, is 12 amino acids long. Just CDR3 DNA is preserved here, 36 bases in frame from base 1. The germline V gene encodes CDR1 DFQATT and CDR2 SNEGSKA (reference sequence).

This receptor was obtained from a woman aged 25 to 39 in good health. The chain couples TRBV20-1 to TRBJ2-5; no D gene call is confident. Sequences were obtained from blood. The CDR3 loop reads CSARENFQTQYF. The nucleotide sequence reads TGCAGTGCTAGAGAAAATTTCCAGACCCAGTACTTC.